The T cell receptor beta chain described here comes from a study of post-analysis software for immune sequencing data. Points from the study as a whole: Multiple sclerosis patients had significantly lower normalized Chao1 diversity than controls. With TRBV5-6, TRBV5-1 and TRBV20-1 included, 5 or 6 TRBV segments were more frequent in patients than in controls.

Included in the TCR beta cDNA libraries were unique molecular identifiers. Each CDR3 protein gets one entry after TCRdb re-called the PCR reads with MiXCR. The table has hundreds of thousands of distinct CDR3 sequences, around 64% seen once. There are 16 residues in the CDR3. V was pared by 6 bases and J by 0 bases, with 10 bases of the junction left unmatched. The germline gives CDR1 DFQATT, CDR2 SNEGSKA (reference sequence). Points on this clonotype: Its antigen is still unknown.

The TCR originated in a girl aged 2 to 10 with multiple sclerosis. The sequenced sample was blood. The chain is built from TRBV20-1 and TRBJ2-1; 8 nucleotides match TRBD1. The CDR3 spells CSARGQGGSSYNEQFF. CDR3 nucleotides: TGCAGTGCCCGCGGACAGGGTGGAAGCTCCTACAATGAGCAGTTCTTC.